The clone carrying this T cell receptor (beta chain) was seen ten or more times. What it binds is not known. Trimming cost V 4 bases and J 0 bases, with 13 bases left between them. CDR3 length: 16 amino acids. In germline, CDR1 is PRHDT, CDR2 FYEKMQ (reference sequence). TCRdb fed the PCR reads into MiXCR, producing one record per CDR3 protein. The sample has 60,000 to 70,000 distinct CDR3 sequences, over 15% seen once. The data derive from a study of molecular identifiers for immune sequencing clone quantification. General observations from the study: Because of identical TCR molecules sharing a barcode, sizes of highly expanded clones could be underestimated. Jurkat TCR RNA that was spiked in from one cell was reportedly detectable among around 1 million naive cells. More than 97% of effector molecules, versus under 1% of naive-cell molecules, belonged to clones above 20 RNA copies.

Researchers sorted naive CD8 T cells as cells that were CD8+CD4-CCR7+CD45RA+. This TCR was sampled from a human donor in good health. Some libraries in this study had Jurkat cell RNA spiked in. The chain links TRBV13 to TRBJ2-1, with D possibly TRBD1 on 5 matching bases. Material for sequencing was naive CD8+ T cells from blood, with Jurkat cell RNA spiked in. The subset: FACS-sorted CD8+CD4-CCR7+CD45RA+ naive T cells. In nucleotides, the CDR3 is TGTGCCAGCAGCTCCGTGGGGCTGGCCTCCTACAATGAGCAGTTCTTC. The encoded protein is CASSSVGLASYNEQFF. The full variable domain, completed using reference TRBV13 and TRBJ2-1, is AAGVIQSPRHLIKEKRETATLKCYPIPRHDTVYWYQQGPGQDPQFLISFYEKMQSDKGSIPDRFSAQQFSDYHSELNMSSLELGDSALYFCASSSVGLASYNEQFFGPGTRLTVL.